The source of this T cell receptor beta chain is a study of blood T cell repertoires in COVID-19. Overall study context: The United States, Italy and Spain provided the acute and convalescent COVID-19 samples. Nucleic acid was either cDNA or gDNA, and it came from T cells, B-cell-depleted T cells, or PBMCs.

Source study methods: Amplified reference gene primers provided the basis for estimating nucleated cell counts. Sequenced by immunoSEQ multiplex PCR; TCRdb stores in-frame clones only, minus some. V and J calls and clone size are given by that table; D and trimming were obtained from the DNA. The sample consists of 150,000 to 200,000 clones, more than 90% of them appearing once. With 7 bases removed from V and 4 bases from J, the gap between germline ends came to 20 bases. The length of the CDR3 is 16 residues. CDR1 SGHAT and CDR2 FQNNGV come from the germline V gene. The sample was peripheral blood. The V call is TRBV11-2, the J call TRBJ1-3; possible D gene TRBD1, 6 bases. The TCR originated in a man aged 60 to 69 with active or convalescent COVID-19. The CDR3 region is CASNSREGEIGNTIYF. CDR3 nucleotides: TGTGCCAGCAACTCCAGAGAGGGGGAAATCGGAAACACCATATATTTT. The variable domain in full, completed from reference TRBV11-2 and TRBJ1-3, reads EAGVAQSPRYKIIEKRQSVAFWCNPISGHATLYWYQQILGQGPKLLIQFQNNGVVDDSQLPKDRFSAERLKGVDSTLKIQPAKLEDSAVYLCASNSREGEIGNTIYFGEGSWLTVV.